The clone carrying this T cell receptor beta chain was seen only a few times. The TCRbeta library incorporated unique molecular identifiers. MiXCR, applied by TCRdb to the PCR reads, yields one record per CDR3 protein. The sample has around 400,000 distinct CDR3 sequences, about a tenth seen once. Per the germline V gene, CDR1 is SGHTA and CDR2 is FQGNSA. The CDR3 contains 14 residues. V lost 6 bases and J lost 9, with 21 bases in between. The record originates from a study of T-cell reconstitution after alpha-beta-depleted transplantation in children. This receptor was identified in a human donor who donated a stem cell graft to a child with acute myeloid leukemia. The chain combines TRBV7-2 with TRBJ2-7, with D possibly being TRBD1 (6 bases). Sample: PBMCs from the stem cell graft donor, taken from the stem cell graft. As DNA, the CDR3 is TGTGCCAGCAGTCGAACCATCGCAGGGGCCGGGCAGTACTTC. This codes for CASSRTIAGAGQYF.